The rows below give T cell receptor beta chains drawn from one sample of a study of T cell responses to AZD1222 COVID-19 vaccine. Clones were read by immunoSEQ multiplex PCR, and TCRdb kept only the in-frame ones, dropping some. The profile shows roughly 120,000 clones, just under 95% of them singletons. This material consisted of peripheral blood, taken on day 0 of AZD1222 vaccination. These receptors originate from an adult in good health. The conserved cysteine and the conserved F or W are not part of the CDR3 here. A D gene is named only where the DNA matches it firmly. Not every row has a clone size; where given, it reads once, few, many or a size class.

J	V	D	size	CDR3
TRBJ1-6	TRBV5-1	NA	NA	ASSYFGQPDSPLH
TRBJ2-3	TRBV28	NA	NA	ASSLSGYTDTQY
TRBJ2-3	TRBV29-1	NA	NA	SVGRDWTDTQY
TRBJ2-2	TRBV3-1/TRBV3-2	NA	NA	ASSLSLTGELF
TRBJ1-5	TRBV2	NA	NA	ASSGTANSNQPQH
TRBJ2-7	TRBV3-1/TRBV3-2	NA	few	ASFSEQY
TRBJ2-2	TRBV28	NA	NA	ASRGGGTRELF
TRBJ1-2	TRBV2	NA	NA	ATSLGGSYGYT
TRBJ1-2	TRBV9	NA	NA	ASSVDIRGVDYGYT
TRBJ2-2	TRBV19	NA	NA	ASRTTRDEELF
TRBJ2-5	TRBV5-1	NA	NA	ASSFPSQETQY
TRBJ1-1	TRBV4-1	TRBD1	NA	ASSHGTEEAF
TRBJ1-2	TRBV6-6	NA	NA	ASSYALVLGDIHT
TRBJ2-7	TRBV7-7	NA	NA	ASSQGRGAYEQY
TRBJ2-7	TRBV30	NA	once	AWSPQRYEQY
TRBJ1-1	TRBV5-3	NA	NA	ARSLALEAF
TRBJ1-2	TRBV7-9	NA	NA	ASSMGEGNYGYT
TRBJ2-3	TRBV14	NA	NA	ASSPRPGGLSAPSTQY
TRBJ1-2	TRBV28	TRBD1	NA	ASSLPIRQGGGYT
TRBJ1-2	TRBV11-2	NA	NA	ASSSLQRGVYGYT
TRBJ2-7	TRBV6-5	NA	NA	ASSSGLDSYEQY
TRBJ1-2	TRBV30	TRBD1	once	ARSGTGGYLDYGYT
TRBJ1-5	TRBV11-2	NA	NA	ASSQGGTRVVNQPQH
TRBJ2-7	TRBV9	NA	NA	ASSVDQGPYEQY
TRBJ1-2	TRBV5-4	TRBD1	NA	ASSLDILGGNYGYT
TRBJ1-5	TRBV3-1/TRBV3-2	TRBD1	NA	ASSLGTGYQPQH
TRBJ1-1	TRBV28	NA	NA	ASSPARANTEAF
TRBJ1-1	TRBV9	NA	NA	ASSGGRKMNTEAF
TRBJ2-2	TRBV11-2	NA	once	ASSLDGWGNTGELF
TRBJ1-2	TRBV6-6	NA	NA	ASSYEGGNYGYT
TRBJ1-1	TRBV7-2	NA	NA	ASSLARRKEAF